This T cell receptor beta chain was identified in a study of breast tumors, draining lymph nodes, adjacent tissues. Study-wide results and caveats: Tumor repertoires ranked between lymph nodes and nontumor tissue in diversity, with V and J gene preferences. Data only fit, rather than demonstrated, lymph node origin of most tumor T cells.

At least ten counts were recorded for this clonotype. Its antigen is unidentified. TCRdb reanalysed the multiplex PCR reads using MiXCR and keeps one entry per CDR3 protein. The sample records about 89,000 distinct CDR3 sequences, roughly 29% being singletons. V shed 6 bases and J shed 4 bases, with 14 bases lying between them. Germline V CDR1 and CDR2: SGDLS, YYNGEE. The CDR3 length is 14 residues. The lymph nodes were axillary draining lymph nodes from breast cancer patients. V usage is TRBV9 and J usage is TRBJ2-1; TRBD2 is a possible D gene (6 bases). This clonotype was sampled from a female donor with breast cancer. Some clones in this sample may be carry-over from other donors' samples. The specimen was axillary lymph node tissue. DNA for the CDR3: TGTGCCAGCACCCTCCACGCGGGGTACAATGAGCAGTTCTTC. Encoded protein: CASTLHAGYNEQFF.